The 9 T cell receptor beta chains below all came from one sample that was sequenced in a study of blood T cells in healthy people across ages. A sample-barcoded 5' primer and a J-beta primer mix were used in a second PCR of roughly 7 to 11 cycles. Each CDR3 protein gets one entry after TCRdb re-called the 5' RACE reads with MiXCR. The sample consists of 650,000 to 800,000 distinct CDR3 sequences, approximately 48% of them appearing once. Sequenced material: blood. Receptor source: a man aged 55 to 70 in good health.

J is TRBJ1-1 and V is TRBV4-3; the match to TRBD1 covers 8 bases. The germline gives CDR1 LGHNA, CDR2 YSLEER. J gave up 6 bases and V 0 bases, and 3 bases lay outside the gene matches. The CDR3 runs 14 residues. CDR3 bases: TGCGCCAGCAGCCAAGACAGGGGGCTCGCTGAAGCTTTCTTT. Encoded protein: CASSQDRGLAEAFF.

This clonotype was found many times. This sequence joins TRBV15 and TRBJ2-7; D possibly corresponds to TRBD1 (6 bases). V lost 8 bases, J lost 2 bases, and 13 bases lay in between. Germline CDR1 LNHNV, CDR2 YYDKDF (reference sequence). The CDR3 runs to 13 residues. CDR3 DNA sequence: TGTGCCACCCAGGCAGACAGGACCTACGAGCAGTACTTC. Translating it yields CATQADRTYEQYF.

V and J are TRBV28 and TRBJ2-3; D may be TRBD1 or TRBD2 (6 bases each). Germline loops: CDR1 MDHEN, CDR2 SYDVKM. The V end lost 5 bases, the J end lost 4 bases, and 19 bases lay between the germline ends. The CDR3 loop spans 16 amino acids. In DNA, the CDR3 is TGTGCCAGCAGTCCCGGGGGCGCGGGGAGAGCAGATACGCAGTATTTT. This codes for CASSPGGAGRADTQYF.

This chain connects TRBV6-6 to TRBJ1-4; D is uncertain. The CDR3 extends over 16 amino acids. V lost 4 bases and J 3 bases, leaving 15 bases between the germline ends. Germline-derived CDR1 and CDR2 are MNHNY and SVGAGI (reference sequence). This CDR3 reads CASSSSISVPNEKLFF. The CDR3 DNA reads as TGTGCCAGCAGTTCCTCTATTTCAGTGCCTAATGAAAAACTGTTTTTT.

Only a few counts were recorded for this clonotype. V gene TRBV18 combines with J gene TRBJ1-2, with TRBD1 identical over 7 bases. V lost 1 base, J lost 8 bases, and 16 bases stayed unmatched. The CDR3 length is 17 residues. Per the germline V gene, CDR1 is KGHSH and CDR2 is LQKENI. CDR3 amino acids: CASSPRQGHSSVWGYTF. DNA for the CDR3: TGTGCCAGCTCACCACGACAGGGACATTCCTCGGTATGGGGCTACACCTTC.

This clonotype has a handful of counts. The V gene is TRBV10-3, the J gene TRBJ1-2, with D hard to call. Trimming shortened V by 6 bases and J by 4 bases, and 15 bases separated the two germline ends. CDR1 ENHRY and CDR2 SYGVKD come from the germline V gene. This CDR3 region has 14 residues. This CDR3 is CAISAWDTVYGYTF. CDR3 DNA: TGTGCCATCAGCGCATGGGATACCGTCTATGGCTACACCTTC.

The V gene is TRBV5-1, the J gene TRBJ1-2; possible D gene TRBD1, 5 bases. Per the germline V gene, CDR1 is SGHRS and CDR2 is YFSETQ. The V and J ends lost 0 bases and 5 bases respectively, with 17 bases between them. The CDR3 runs to 16 residues. CDR3 in amino acids: CASSLEGGGDSYGYTF. CDR3 nucleotide sequence: TGCGCCAGCAGCTTGGAGGGCGGAGGGGACTCATATGGCTACACCTTC.

Note on this clonotype: Sequence at one end of the junction differs from germline and may be a read error. This sequence joins TRBV20-1 and TRBJ1-5; TRBD1 matches 7 bases. The CDR3 contains 14 residues. CDR1 is DFQATT, CDR2 SNEGSKA, per germline (reference sequence). CDR3 nucleotides: TGCAGTGCTAGAGATCCCAAGGGGGGACAGCCCCAGAATTTT. This translates into CSARDPKGGQPQNF.

This clonotype was seen only a few times. This chain connects TRBV10-3 to TRBJ2-4; the D is unclear. Germline V gene lookup returns CDR1 ENHRY and CDR2 SYGVKD. V was trimmed by 2 bases and J by 13 bases, leaving 15 bases between them. CDR3 length: 13 residues. CDR3 amino acids: CAISEGRLGEQYF. The CDR3 coding sequence is TGTGCCATCAGTGAGGGTCGATTAGGAGAGCAGTACTTC.